The 13 T cell receptor beta chains presented below share a single source sample, sequenced in a study of cytomegalovirus exposure and HLA in healthy donors. A multiplex PCR was run with 60 Vbeta primers and 13 Jbeta primers. Here immunoSEQ multiplex PCR was the method, and the copy in TCRdb shows in-frame clones only, minus some. This listing includes around 120,000 clones. The sequencing sample was made of PBMCs. These receptor sequences come from a man aged 50 to 59 in good health and CMV-seronegative.

The rearrangement uses TRBV10-3 and TRBJ1-2; D is undetermined. Trimming removed 0 bases from V and 5 bases from J, with 7 bases in between. Germline assignment: CDR1 ENHRY and CDR2 SYGVKD. The CDR3 has 13 residues. The CDR3 nucleotides read TGTGCCATCAGTGAGTCACGAGGATATGGCTACACCTTC. Translating gives CAISESRGYGYTF.

V gene TRBV5-5 combines with J gene TRBJ2-7, with 8 bases that match TRBD1. Germline assignment: CDR1 SGHKS and CDR2 YYEKEE (reference sequence). With 2 bases clipped from V and 0 bases from J, the junction kept 7 bases outside the gene matches. This CDR3 region has 16 residues. The CDR3 DNA reads as TGTGCCAGCAGCTTCGGACAGGGACGAAGCTCCTACGAGCAGTACTTC. This gives the protein CASSFGQGRSSYEQYF.

The genes are TRBV2 and TRBJ2-7; 8 nucleotides agree with TRBD2. Per the germline V gene, CDR1 is SNHLY and CDR2 is FYNNEI. The CDR3 is 16 amino acids. With 0 bases clipped from V and 0 bases from J, the junction kept 4 bases outside the gene matches. CDR3 DNA sequence: TGTGCCAGCAGTGAAGCCTCGGGACTAGTCTCCTACGAGCAGTACTTC. As protein: CASSEASGLVSYEQYF.

V usage is TRBV19 and J usage is TRBJ1-1; 10 bases match TRBD1. V trimming: 1 base; J trimming: 11 bases; junction bases outside the gene matches: 1. This CDR3 contains 12 residues. Germline-derived CDR1 and CDR2 are LNHDA and SQIVND (reference sequence). CDR3 protein: CASSIGQGAAFF. For the CDR3, the DNA is TGTGCCAGTAGTATAGGACAGGGGGCCGCTTTCTTT.

The chain joins TRBV6-5 to TRBJ2-7; D call uncertain. The CDR3 has 15 residues. Trimming shortened V by 4 bases and J by 2 bases, and 15 bases separated the two germline ends. Germline assignment: CDR1 MNHEY and CDR2 SVGAGI. The CDR3 DNA follows: TGTGCCAGCAGTTTCGGCAGCTTGAGCGCCTACGAGCAGTACTTC. The encoded protein is CASSFGSLSAYEQYF.

J is TRBJ1-5 and V is TRBV10-3, with 9 nucleotides matching TRBD1. J was trimmed by 7 bases and V by 6 bases; bases with no gene match: 4. The CDR3 spans 13 residues. Germline-derived CDR1 and CDR2 are ENHRY and SYGVKD. CDR3 DNA: TGTGCCATCAGGGGACAGGGCGGACAGCCCCAGCATTTT. Encoded protein: CAIRGQGGQPQHF.

The rearrangement joins TRBV6-1 to TRBJ2-5; possibly TRBD1 for D (5 bases). The J call is uncertain, as TRBJ2-7 better fits the DNA end. CDR3 length: 14 residues. The V gene's germline CDR1 is MNHNS and CDR2 SASEGT. The CDR3 sequence is CASTLGQAYYEQYF. The DNA for the CDR3 is TGTGCCAGCACCCTGGGGCAGGCCTACTACGAGCAGTACTTC.

The chain recombines TRBV19 with TRBJ1-4; tentatively, D is TRBD1 (5 bases). V was cut by 5 bases and J by 8 bases, with 18 bases left in between. The length of the CDR3 is 15 residues. Germline CDR1 reads LNHDA; CDR2 reads SQIVND (reference sequence). Written as DNA, the CDR3 is TGTGCCAGTAGTCCCTGGGGGGGGAGAGAGGAAAAACTGTTTTTT. It yields the protein CASSPWGGREEKLFF.

The chain combines TRBV7-9 with TRBJ1-4, with TRBD1 matching over 9 bases. This CDR3 contains 16 residues. Looked up from germline, CDR1 is SEHNR and CDR2 is FQNEAQ (reference sequence). The V segment lost 5 bases and the J segment 4 bases; nucleotides outside the gene matches: 8. CDR3 loop: CASSRNDRGDNEKLFF. The CDR3, as DNA: TGTGCCAGCAGCCGGAATGACAGGGGGGATAATGAAAAACTGTTTTTT.

The CDR3 spells CARSFLFPAGGPNKNIQYF. The CDR3 bases are TGTGCCAGAAGCTTCCTTTTCCCAGCGGGGGGGCCTAACAAAAACATTCAGTACTTC. This sequence joins TRBV7-5 and TRBJ2-4; the table assigns TRBD2, which was not confirmed against the DNA. TRBV7-5 is a pseudogene. The CDR3 runs to 19 residues.

The CDR3 coding sequence is TGCGCCAGCAGCCAAGCGACGGAGGGTAATTCACCCCTCCACTTT. It yields the protein CASSQATEGNSPLHF. The chain combines TRBV4-1 with TRBJ1-6; D is unresolved. Germline lookup yields CDR1 MGHRA and CDR2 YSYEKL. This CDR3 comprises 15 residues. V gave up 1 base and J gave up 6 bases, with 10 bases separating them.

The rearrangement links TRBV7-9 to TRBJ1-1, with D perhaps matching TRBD1 (6 bases). The CDR3 runs 15 residues. V shed 5 bases and J shed 1 base, with 14 bases lying between them. Germline V CDR1 and CDR2: SEHNR, FQNEAQ (reference sequence). Here the CDR3 DNA reads TGTGCCAGCAGCACCGCACAGGGACGGAACACTGAAGCTTTCTTT. Protein sequence: CASSTAQGRNTEAFF.

The chain has TRBV19 and TRBJ1-2, with a possible D match to TRBD1 (5 bases). This CDR3 comprises 15 residues. Germline values: CDR1 LNHDA, CDR2 SQIVND (reference sequence). The V and J ends lost 5 bases and 4 bases respectively, with 17 bases between them. The CDR3 nucleotides read TGTGCCAGTAGTTACCCAGGGCGCGGCACCTATGGCTACACCTTC. As protein: CASSYPGRGTYGYTF.